This T cell receptor (beta chain) appears in the sequencing data of a study of cytomegalovirus exposure and HLA in healthy donors. General study results and limits: The listing of roughly 160 TCR beta chains classed them as cytomegalovirus-associated. Excluded were some V segments that proved indistinguishable, including TRBV6-2 and TRBV6-3.

These donors, healthy bone marrow donors, were studied. Primers included in the PCR were 60 Vbeta and 13 Jbeta primers. The method was immunoSEQ multiplex PCR; TCRdb's version includes in-frame clones alone and lacks a portion of them. The table records around 110,000 clones, roughly 79% of them present only once. The CDR3 sequence is 15 residues long. The ends lost 1 base at V and 5 bases at J; junction bases unmatched: 6. The V gene's germline CDR1 is SGHRS and CDR2 YFSETQ. In the case of this clone: Antigen unknown.

The sequence was collected from a woman under 30 in good health and CMV-seronegative. The sequenced sample consisted of PBMCs. The chain has TRBV5-1 and TRBJ2-3; 8 bases map to TRBD1. The CDR3 DNA is TGCGCCAGCAGCTTGACGCAGGGGGCAGGAGATACGCAGTATTTT. Translating it yields CASSLTQGAGDTQYF.